The rows below give T cell receptor beta chains drawn from one sample of a study of CD8 T cells in Susac syndrome. Each CDR3 protein gets one entry after TCRdb re-called the immunoSEQ multiplex PCR reads with MiXCR. The sample comprises under 350,000 distinct CDR3 sequences, about 90% of which are singletons, and 0.065% rests with the top ten. The sample comprised CD4+ T cells from PBMCs. The receptors derive from a human donor with multiple sclerosis. Each CDR3 is given with its conserved first and last residue. Fields, in order: CDR3 DNA, CDR3 protein, J gene, D gene, clone size, V gene. D genes are given only for firm matches. Only part of the rows carry a size: once, few, many, or a class if the clone is expanded.

TGCGCCAGACTGACAGGGAGTTATGGCTACACCTTC,CARLTGSYGYTF,TRBJ1-2,TRBD1,.,TRBV23-1
TGTGCCAGCAGGCAGACTAGCGTCTACAATGAGCAGTTCTTC,CASRQTSVYNEQFF,TRBJ2-1,TRBD2,.,TRBV6-2/TRBV6-3
TGTGCCAGCAGTTTGGCCGGGACACCCAATTCACCCCTCCACTTT,CASSLAGTPNSPLHF,TRBJ1-6,.,.,TRBV27
TGTGCCAGCAGCCGCGCCGATCGCCGACAGGGATGGTTGGAGACCCAGTACTTC,CASSRADRRQGWLETQYF,TRBJ2-5,TRBD1,.,TRBV3-1
TGCGCCAGCACGGGAAACAGGAAAGAGACCCAGTACTTC,CASTGNRKETQYF,TRBJ2-5,.,.,TRBV5-1
TGTGCCAGTGCCTCCAAGGGGGGAAGCTACGAGCAGTACTTC,CASASKGGSYEQYF,TRBJ2-7,.,.,TRBV5-6
TGTGCCAGCAGTGATTCTTTTAGGGGGCGCGGGACCGGGGAGCTGTTTTTT,CASSDSFRGRGTGELFF,TRBJ2-2,TRBD1,.,TRBV6-1
TGCAGTGCTAGACCCCGGAGGGCAGCCGACGACTATGGCTACACCTTC,CSARPRRAADDYGYTF,TRBJ1-2,.,once,TRBV20-1
TGTGCCAGCAGCTTACTGACAGCGATCACTGAAGCTTTCTTT,CASSLLTAITEAFF,TRBJ1-1,.,.,TRBV7-9
TGCAGTGCTAGAGATCTAGCTGGGGACACAGATACGCAGTATTTT,CSARDLAGDTDTQYF,TRBJ2-3,.,.,TRBV20-1
TGTGCCAGCAGCCTTTCAGGGGACTGGACCCAGTACTTC,CASSLSGDWTQYF,TRBJ2-5,.,.,TRBV7-6